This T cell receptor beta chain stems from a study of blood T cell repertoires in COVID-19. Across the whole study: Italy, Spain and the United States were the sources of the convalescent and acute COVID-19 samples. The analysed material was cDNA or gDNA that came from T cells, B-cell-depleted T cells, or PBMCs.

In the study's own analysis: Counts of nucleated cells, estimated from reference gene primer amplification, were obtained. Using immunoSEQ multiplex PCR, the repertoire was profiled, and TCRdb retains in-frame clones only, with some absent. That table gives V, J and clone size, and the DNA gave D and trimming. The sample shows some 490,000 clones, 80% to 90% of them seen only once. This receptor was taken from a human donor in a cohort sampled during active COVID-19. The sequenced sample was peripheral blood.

CDR3 nucleotide sequence: TGTGCCAGCAGGGGGACAGGCGGGCGGATGGTCACCTACAATGAGCAGTTCTTC. It codes for CASRGTGGRMVTYNEQFF. The chain combines TRBV6-8 with TRBJ2-1; 8 bases map to TRBD1. CDR3 length equals 18 residues. Germline V gene lookup returns CDR1 MNHGY and CDR2 SAAAGT. The ends lost 6 bases at V and 2 bases at J; junction bases unmatched: 15.